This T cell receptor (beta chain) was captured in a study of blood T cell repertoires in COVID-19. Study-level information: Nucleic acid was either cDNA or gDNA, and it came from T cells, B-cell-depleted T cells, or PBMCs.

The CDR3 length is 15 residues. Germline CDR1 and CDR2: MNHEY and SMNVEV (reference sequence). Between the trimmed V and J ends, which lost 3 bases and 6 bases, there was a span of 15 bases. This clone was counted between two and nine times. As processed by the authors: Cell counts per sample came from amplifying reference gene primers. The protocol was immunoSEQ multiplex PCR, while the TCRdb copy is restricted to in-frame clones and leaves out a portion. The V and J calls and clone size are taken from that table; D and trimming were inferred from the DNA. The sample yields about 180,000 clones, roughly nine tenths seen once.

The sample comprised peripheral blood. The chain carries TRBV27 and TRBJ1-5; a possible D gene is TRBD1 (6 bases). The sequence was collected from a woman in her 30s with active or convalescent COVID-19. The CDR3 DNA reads TGTGCCAGCAGTTTGAAGGGGGGGGGTAGTCAGCCCCAGCATTTT. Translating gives CASSLKGGGSQPQHF.